One sample yielded the 16 T cell receptor beta chains listed below, sequenced in a study of blood T cell repertoires in COVID-19. Here immunoSEQ multiplex PCR was the method, and the copy in TCRdb shows in-frame clones only, minus some. Of a few hundred thousand clones in the sample, roughly four fifths were seen once. The sequenced sample was PBMCs or T cells enriched from blood (not recorded which). These receptors all come from a man in his fifties who had recovered from COVID-19.

DNA for the CDR3: TGTGCCACCAGCAGAGTGGGAGGGTCTAATGAAAAACTGTTTTTT. Its translation: CATSRVGGSNEKLFF. The rearrangement joins TRBV15 to TRBJ1-4; no reliable D call. CDR3 length equals 15 residues. V lost 1 base to trimming and J lost 3 bases, with 9 bases between them. Germline V CDR1 and CDR2: LNHNV, YYDKDF (reference sequence).

J is TRBJ1-3 and V is TRBV2; D possibly corresponds to TRBD1 (6 bases). V was trimmed by 4 bases and J by 2 bases, leaving 9 bases between them. The CDR3 runs 14 residues. Germline V gene data show CDR1 as SNHLY and CDR2 as FYNNEI. The CDR3 bases are TGTGCCAGCAGTGTCCAGGGGACTGGAAACACCATATATTTT. Translation: CASSVQGTGNTIYF.

This rearrangement joins TRBV5-1 to TRBJ1-2; D remains ambiguous. Germline V lookup: CDR1 SGHRS, CDR2 YFSETQ. With 0 bases removed from V and 0 bases from J, the gap between germline ends came to 9 bases. This CDR3 has 15 residues. The CDR3: CASSLVPETNYGYTF. The CDR3 DNA reads as TGCGCCAGCAGCTTGGTCCCAGAAACTAACTATGGCTACACCTTC.

For the CDR3, the DNA is TGCGCCAGCAGCTTGGCCGATCACAGGGGATACGAGCAGTACTTC. It is translated as CASSLADHRGYEQYF. The chain links TRBV5-1 to TRBJ2-7; 7 bases are a match to TRBD1. The CDR3 is made up of 15 amino acids. CDR1 and CDR2 from the germline V gene are SGHRS and YFSETQ. Trimming at V came to 0 bases and at J to 4 bases, leaving 7 bases not matched to a gene.

The rearrangement links TRBV5-3 to TRBJ2-5, with a weak D call TRBD2 (5 bases). TRBV5-3 is sorted into the ORF group, with uncertain function. The ends were cut back, 4 bases at V and 5 bases at J, with 18 bases in the middle. The CDR3 is 15 residues long. This CDR3 is CARSESWRGQETQYF. The CDR3 DNA sequence: TGTGCCAGAAGCGAGTCCTGGAGAGGGCAGGAGACCCAGTACTTC.

There are a few counts of this clone. The J gene is TRBJ2-7, the V gene TRBV12-5; 8 bases agree with TRBD2. With V trimmed by 0 bases and J by 1 base, 11 bases remained unmatched. The germline gives CDR1 LGHNT, CDR2 FRNRAP. The CDR3 is 18 residues long. The CDR3 sequence is CASGLVRGTGRDSYEQYF. CDR3 nucleotides: TGTGCTAGTGGTTTGGTACGGGGTACCGGGAGGGATTCCTACGAGCAGTACTTC.

The V call is TRBV5-6, the J call TRBJ1-6, with unresolved D. Germline CDR1 and CDR2: SGHDT and YYEEEE. The CDR3 sequence is 16 residues long. Trimming left V 0 bases short and J 7 bases short, with 14 bases between. The CDR3 sequence: CASSLAPGLANSPLHF. CDR3 nucleotide sequence: TGTGCCAGCAGCTTGGCTCCAGGCCTAGCAAATTCACCCCTCCACTTT.

The CDR3 DNA follows: TGTGCCAGTAGTATGGGGACAGGCTACGAGCAGTACTTC. Translation: CASSMGTGYEQYF. This chain uses TRBV19 with TRBJ2-7, with 8 bases aligning to TRBD1. This CDR3 is 13 amino acids long. Germline assignment: CDR1 LNHDA and CDR2 SQIVND (reference sequence). The J segment lost 3 bases and the V segment lost 3 bases, leaving 1 base of the junction unmatched.

This rearrangement joins TRBV10-3 to TRBJ1-2; TRBD1 matches at 8 bases. This CDR3 is 15 amino acids long. The V and J ends lost 5 bases and 4 bases, in that order; junction bases with no gene match: 9. Germline assignment: CDR1 ENHRY and CDR2 SYGVKD. The CDR3 coding sequence is TGTGCCATCAGTCCCGGACAGGGTGGGATCTATGGCTACACCTTC. This gives the protein CAISPGQGGIYGYTF.

The V gene is TRBV6-5, the J gene TRBJ1-5; 7 bases align to TRBD1. There are 15 residues in the CDR3. CDR1 and CDR2 (germline): MNHEY, SVGAGI. Trimming took 5 bases from V and 1 from J; bases not matched to a gene: 5. The CDR3 here is CASSPPGGSNQPQHF. The CDR3 bases are TGTGCCAGCAGTCCCCCAGGGGGAAGCAATCAGCCCCAGCATTTT.

J is TRBJ2-2 and V is TRBV19; TRBD2 aligns across 9 bases. Germline CDR1 reads LNHDA; CDR2 reads SQIVND (reference sequence). The CDR3 extends over 16 amino acids. V lost 8 bases, J lost 7 bases, and 14 bases stayed unmatched. The CDR3 loop reads CASSNSAGGRVGELFF. Here the CDR3 DNA reads TGTGCCAGTTCTAATTCGGCGGGAGGGCGTGTCGGGGAGCTGTTTTTT.

The count of this clone is one. The chain carries TRBV18 and TRBJ2-1; D unresolved. The V gene lost 4 bases and the J gene lost 7 bases, with 8 bases spanning the gap. Germline V gene sequence: CDR1 KGHSH, CDR2 LQKENI. The CDR3 covers 12 residues. The CDR3 is CASSLRVNEQFF. As DNA, the CDR3 is TGTGCCAGCTCACTTCGAGTGAATGAGCAGTTCTTC.

The V gene is TRBV5-6, the J gene TRBJ2-7, with TRBD1 matching over 7 bases. The trim removed 7 bases at V and 3 bases at J, leaving 4 bases unmatched. The CDR3 contains 12 residues. CDR1 and CDR2 (germline): SGHDT, YYEEEE. The CDR3 DNA is TGTGCCAGCGGCCGACAGGGCTACGAGCAGTACTTC. Translated: CASGRQGYEQYF.

The V call is TRBV5-1, the J call TRBJ2-3; a weak D match, TRBD1 (7 bases). The ends were cut back, 4 bases at V and 1 base at J, with 16 bases in the middle. This CDR3 region has 16 residues. Germline V CDR1 and CDR2: SGHRS, YFSETQ. CDR3 loop: CASSPQGGLRTDTQYF. CDR3 bases: TGCGCCAGCAGCCCTCAGGGGGGACTTCGCACAGATACGCAGTATTTT. Full variable domain (remainder filled in from reference TRBV5-1 and TRBJ2-3): KAGVTQTPRYLIKTRGQQVTLSCSPISGHRSVSWYQQTPGQGLQFLFEYFSETQRNKGNFPGRFSGRQFSNSRSEMNVSTLELGDSALYLCASSPQGGLRTDTQYFGPGTRLTVL.

The chain joins TRBV15 to TRBJ1-4; a possible D gene is TRBD1 (5 bases). Germline lookup yields CDR1 LNHNV and CDR2 YYDKDF (reference sequence). This CDR3 comprises 13 residues. Trimming pared 3 bases from V and 7 bases from J, leaving 9 bases between. The CDR3 here is CATSSFRVEKLFF. In nucleotides, the CDR3 is TGTGCCACCAGCAGTTTCAGGGTTGAAAAACTGTTTTTT.

The chain's CDR3 is CASSRGPKITIYQPQHF. The CDR3 bases are TGTGCCAGCAGTCGAGGTCCGAAAATCACCATTTATCAGCCCCAGCATTTT. The genes are TRBV27 and TRBJ1-5; D remains unclear. CDR1 is MNHEY and CDR2 is SMNVEV in the germline V gene (reference sequence). This CDR3 has 17 residues. V lost 5 bases and J 5 bases, leaving 22 bases between the germline ends.